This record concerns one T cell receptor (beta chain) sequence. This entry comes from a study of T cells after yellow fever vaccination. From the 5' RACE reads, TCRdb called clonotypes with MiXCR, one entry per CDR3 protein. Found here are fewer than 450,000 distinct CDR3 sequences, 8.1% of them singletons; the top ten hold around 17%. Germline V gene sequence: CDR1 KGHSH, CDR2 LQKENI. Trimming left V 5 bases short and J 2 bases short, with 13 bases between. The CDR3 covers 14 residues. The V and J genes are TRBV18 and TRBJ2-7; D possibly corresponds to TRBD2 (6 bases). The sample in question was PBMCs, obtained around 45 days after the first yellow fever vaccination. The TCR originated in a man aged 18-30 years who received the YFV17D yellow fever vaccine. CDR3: CASSGGQKPYEQYV. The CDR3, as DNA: TGTGCCAGCTCAGGAGGGCAAAAACCCTACGAGCAGTACGTC.